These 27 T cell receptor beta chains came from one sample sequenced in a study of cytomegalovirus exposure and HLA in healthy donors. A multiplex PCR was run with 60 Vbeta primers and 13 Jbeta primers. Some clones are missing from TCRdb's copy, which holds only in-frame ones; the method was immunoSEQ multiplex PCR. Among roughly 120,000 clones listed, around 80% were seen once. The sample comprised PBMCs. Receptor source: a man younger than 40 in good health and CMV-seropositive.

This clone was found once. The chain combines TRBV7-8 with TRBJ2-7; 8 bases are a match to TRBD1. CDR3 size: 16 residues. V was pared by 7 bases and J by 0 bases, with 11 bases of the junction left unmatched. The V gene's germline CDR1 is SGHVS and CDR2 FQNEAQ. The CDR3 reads CASTQGAGQVSYEQYF. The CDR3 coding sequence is TGTGCCAGCACCCAGGGGGCGGGACAGGTCTCCTACGAGCAGTACTTC.

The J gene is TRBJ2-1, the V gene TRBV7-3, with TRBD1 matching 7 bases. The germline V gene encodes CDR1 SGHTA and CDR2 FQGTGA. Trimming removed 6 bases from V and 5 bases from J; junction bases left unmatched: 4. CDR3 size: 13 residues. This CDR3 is CASRNGQDNEQFF. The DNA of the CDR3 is TGTGCCAGCAGGAACGGACAGGACAATGAGCAGTTCTTC.

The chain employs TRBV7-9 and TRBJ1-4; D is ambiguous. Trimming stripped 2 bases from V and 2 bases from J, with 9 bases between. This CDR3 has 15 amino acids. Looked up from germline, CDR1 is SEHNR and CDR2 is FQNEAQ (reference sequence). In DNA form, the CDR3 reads TGTGCCAGCAGCTTAACATACGCTACTAATGAAAAACTGTTTTTT. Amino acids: CASSLTYATNEKLFF.

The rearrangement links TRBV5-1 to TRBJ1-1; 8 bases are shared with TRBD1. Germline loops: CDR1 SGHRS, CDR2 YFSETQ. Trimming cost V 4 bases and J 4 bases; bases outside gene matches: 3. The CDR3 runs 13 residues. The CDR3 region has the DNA TGCGCCAGCAGCCCCCAGGGGGCCACTGAAGCTTTCTTT. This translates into CASSPQGATEAFF.

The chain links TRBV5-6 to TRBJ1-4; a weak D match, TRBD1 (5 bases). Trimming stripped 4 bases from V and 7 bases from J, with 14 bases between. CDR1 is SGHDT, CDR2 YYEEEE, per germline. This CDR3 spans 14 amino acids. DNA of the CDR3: TGTGCCAGCAGCGGTGGCAGGGCTGGTGAAAAACTGTTTTTT. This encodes CASSGGRAGEKLFF.

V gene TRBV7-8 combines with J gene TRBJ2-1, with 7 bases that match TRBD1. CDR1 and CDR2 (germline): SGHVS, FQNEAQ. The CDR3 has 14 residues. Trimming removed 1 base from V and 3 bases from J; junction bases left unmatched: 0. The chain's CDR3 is CASSLGQGYNEQFF. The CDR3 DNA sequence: TGTGCCAGCAGCTTAGGACAGGGCTACAATGAGCAGTTCTTC.

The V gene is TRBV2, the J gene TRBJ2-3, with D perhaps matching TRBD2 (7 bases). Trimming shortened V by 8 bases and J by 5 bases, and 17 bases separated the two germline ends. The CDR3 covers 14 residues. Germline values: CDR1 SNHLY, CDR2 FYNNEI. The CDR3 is CASSLGGGRDTQYF. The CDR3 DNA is TGTGCCAGCTCCTTGGGGGGGGGCCGAGATACGCAGTATTTT.

The CDR3 loop is CASSQYRQGNSYNEQFF. CDR3 coding DNA: TGCGCCAGCAGCCAATACCGACAGGGAAACTCCTACAATGAGCAGTTCTTC. This sequence joins TRBV4-3 and TRBJ2-1; the match to TRBD1 covers 7 bases. Trimming took 2 bases from V and 0 from J; bases not matched to a gene: 7. The germline gives CDR1 LGHNA, CDR2 YSLEER. This CDR3 region has 17 residues.

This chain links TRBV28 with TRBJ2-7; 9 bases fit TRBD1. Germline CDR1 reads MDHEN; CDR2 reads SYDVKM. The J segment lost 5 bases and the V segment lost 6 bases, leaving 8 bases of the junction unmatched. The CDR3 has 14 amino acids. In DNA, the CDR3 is TGTGCCAGCAGCCCGGGACAGGGTATCGACGAGCAGTACTTC. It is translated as CASSPGQGIDEQYF.

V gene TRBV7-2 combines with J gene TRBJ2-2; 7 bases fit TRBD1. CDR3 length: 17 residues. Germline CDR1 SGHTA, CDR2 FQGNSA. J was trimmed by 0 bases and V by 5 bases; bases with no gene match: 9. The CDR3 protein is CASSLRQGPPNTGELFF. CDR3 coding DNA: TGTGCCAGCAGCCTAAGACAGGGCCCACCGAACACCGGGGAGCTGTTTTTT.

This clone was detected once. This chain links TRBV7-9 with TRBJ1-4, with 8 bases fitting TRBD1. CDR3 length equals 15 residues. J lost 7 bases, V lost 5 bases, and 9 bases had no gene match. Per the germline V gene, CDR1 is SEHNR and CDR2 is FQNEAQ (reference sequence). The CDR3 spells CASSGGTGDGEKLFF. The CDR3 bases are TGTGCCAGCAGCGGTGGGACAGGCGACGGTGAAAAACTGTTTTTT.

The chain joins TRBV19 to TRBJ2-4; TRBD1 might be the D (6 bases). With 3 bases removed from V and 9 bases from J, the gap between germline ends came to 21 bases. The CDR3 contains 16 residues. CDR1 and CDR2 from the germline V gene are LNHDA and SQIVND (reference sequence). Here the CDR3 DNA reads TGTGCCAGTAGTATGACGAAACAGGGATTGCAGAGCATTCAGTACTTC. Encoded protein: CASSMTKQGLQSIQYF.

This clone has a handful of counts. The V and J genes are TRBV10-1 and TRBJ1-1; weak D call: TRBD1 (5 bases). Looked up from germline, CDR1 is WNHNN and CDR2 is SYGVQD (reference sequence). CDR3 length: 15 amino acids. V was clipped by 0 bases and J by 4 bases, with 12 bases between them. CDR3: CASSESTGGATEAFF. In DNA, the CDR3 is TGCGCCAGCAGTGAGTCGACGGGAGGGGCCACTGAAGCTTTCTTT.

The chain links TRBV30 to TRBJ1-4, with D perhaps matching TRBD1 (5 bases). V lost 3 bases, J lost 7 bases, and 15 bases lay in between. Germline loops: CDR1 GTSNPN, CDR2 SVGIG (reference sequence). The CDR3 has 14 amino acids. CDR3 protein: CAWSAGGGIEKLFF. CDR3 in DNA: TGTGCCTGGAGCGCGGGGGGGGGTATTGAAAAACTGTTTTTT.

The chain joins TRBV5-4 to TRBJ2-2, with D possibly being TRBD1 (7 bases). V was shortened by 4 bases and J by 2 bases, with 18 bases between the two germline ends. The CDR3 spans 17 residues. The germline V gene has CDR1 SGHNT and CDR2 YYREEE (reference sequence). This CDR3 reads CASSMIGGTANTGELFF. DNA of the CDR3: TGTGCCAGCAGCATGATAGGCGGGACAGCTAACACCGGGGAGCTGTTTTTT. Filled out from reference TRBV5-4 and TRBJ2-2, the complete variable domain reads ETGVTQSPTHLIKTRGQQVTLRCSSQSGHNTVSWYQQALGQGPQFIFQYYREEENGRGNFPPRFSGLQFPNYSSELNVNALELDDSALYLCASSMIGGTANTGELFFGEGSRLTVL.

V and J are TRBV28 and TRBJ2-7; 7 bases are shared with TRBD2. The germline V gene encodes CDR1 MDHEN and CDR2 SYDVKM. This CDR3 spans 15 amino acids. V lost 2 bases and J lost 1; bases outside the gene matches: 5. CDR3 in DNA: TGTGCCAGCAGTTTAGTTTACGGGGGGTCCTACGAGCAGTACTTC. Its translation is CASSLVYGGSYEQYF.

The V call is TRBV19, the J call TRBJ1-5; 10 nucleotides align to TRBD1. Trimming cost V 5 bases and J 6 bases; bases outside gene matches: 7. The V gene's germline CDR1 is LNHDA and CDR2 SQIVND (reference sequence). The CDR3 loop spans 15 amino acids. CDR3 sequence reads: CASSAQTGGGQPQHF. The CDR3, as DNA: TGTGCCAGTAGTGCCCAGACAGGGGGCGGTCAGCCCCAGCATTTT.

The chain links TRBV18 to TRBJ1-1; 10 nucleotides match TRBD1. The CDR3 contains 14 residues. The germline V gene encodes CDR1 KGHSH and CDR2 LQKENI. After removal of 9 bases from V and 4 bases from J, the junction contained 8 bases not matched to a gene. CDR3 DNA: TGTGCCAGTCAGGACAGGGGGAAGGGCACTGAAGCTTTCTTT. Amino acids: CASQDRGKGTEAFF.

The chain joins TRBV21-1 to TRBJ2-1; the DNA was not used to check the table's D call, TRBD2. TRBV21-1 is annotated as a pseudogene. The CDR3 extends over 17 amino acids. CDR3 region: CASSKRGSGGEINEQFF. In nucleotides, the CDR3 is TGTGCCAGCAGCAAACGGGGTAGCGGGGGGGAGATCAATGAGCAGTTCTTC.

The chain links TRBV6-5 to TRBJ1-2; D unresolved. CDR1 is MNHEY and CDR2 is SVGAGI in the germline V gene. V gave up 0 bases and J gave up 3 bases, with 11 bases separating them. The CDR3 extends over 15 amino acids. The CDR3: CASSYSEEADYGYTF. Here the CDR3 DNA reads TGTGCCAGCAGTTACTCGGAGGAGGCGGACTATGGCTACACCTTC.

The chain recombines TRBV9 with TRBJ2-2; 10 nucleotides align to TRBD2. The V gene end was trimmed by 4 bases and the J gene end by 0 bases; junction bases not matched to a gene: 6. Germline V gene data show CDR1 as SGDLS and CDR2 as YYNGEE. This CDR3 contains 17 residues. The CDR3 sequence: CASSFRTSGTNTGELFF. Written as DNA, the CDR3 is TGTGCCAGCAGCTTCCGGACTAGCGGAACGAACACCGGGGAGCTGTTTTTT. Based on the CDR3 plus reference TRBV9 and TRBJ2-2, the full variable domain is DSGVTQTPKHLITATGQRVTLRCSPRSGDLSVYWYQQSLDQGLQFLIQYYNGEERAKGNILERFSAQQFPDLHSELNLSSLELGDSALYFCASSFRTSGTNTGELFFGEGSRLTVL.

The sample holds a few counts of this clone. The CDR3, as DNA: TGTGCCATACTAGAGGGACAATCGCTTGGCGGGGAGCTGTTTTTT. It translates to CAILEGQSLGGELFF. The chain recombines TRBV6-1 with TRBJ2-2; maybe TRBD1 (6 bases). This CDR3 spans 15 amino acids. Trimming took 10 bases from V and 7 from J, leaving 22 bases between them. CDR1 is MNHNS, CDR2 SASEGT, per germline.

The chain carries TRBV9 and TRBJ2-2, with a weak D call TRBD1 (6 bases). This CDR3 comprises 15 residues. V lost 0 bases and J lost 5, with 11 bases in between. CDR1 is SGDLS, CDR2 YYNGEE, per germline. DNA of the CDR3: TGTGCCAGCAGCGTAGAAGGGGGATGGACCGGGGAGCTGTTTTTT. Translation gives CASSVEGGWTGELFF. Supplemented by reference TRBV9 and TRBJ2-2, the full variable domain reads DSGVTQTPKHLITATGQRVTLRCSPRSGDLSVYWYQQSLDQGLQFLIQYYNGEERAKGNILERFSAQQFPDLHSELNLSSLELGDSALYFCASSVEGGWTGELFFGEGSRLTVL.

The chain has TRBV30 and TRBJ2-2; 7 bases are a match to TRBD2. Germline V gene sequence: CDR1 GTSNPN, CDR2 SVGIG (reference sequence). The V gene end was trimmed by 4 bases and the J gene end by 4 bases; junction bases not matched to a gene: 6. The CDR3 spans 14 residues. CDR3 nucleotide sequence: TGTGCCTGGATGGGAGGGGCGGTCACCGGGGAGCTGTTTTTT. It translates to CAWMGGAVTGELFF.

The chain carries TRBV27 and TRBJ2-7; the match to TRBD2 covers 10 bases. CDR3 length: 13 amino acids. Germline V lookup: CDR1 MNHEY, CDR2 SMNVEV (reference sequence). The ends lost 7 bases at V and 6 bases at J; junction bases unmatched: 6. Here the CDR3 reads CASKSGGAFEQYF. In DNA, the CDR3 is TGTGCCAGCAAGAGCGGGGGGGCGTTCGAGCAGTACTTC.

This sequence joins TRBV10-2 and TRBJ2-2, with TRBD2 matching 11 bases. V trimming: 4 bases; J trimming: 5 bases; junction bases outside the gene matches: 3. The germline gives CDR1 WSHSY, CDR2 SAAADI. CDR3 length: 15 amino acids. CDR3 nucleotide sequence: TGCGCCAGCAGTGGACTAGCGGGATCTACCGGGGAGCTGTTTTTT. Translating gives CASSGLAGSTGELFF.

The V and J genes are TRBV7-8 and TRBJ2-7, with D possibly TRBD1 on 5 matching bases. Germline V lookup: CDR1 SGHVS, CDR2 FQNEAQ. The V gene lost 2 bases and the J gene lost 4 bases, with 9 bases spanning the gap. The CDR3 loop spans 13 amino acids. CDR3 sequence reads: CASSLQGRYEQYF. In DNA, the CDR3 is TGTGCCAGCAGCTTACAGGGCCGGTACGAGCAGTACTTC.